Each of the 21 T cell receptor beta chains below was sequenced from the same sample in a study of blood T cell repertoires in COVID-19. This table comes from immunoSEQ multiplex PCR, and its TCRdb copy is limited to in-frame clones, with some not included. The sample carries about 15,000 clones, approximately 83% recorded once. The sequenced material came from peripheral blood. Receptors were obtained from an older man in a cohort sampled during active COVID-19.

The chain recombines TRBV5-5 with TRBJ2-7; D is perhaps TRBD1 (5 bases). CDR3 length: 12 residues. Trimming removed 0 bases from V and 7 bases from J, with 8 bases in between. Germline CDR1 is SGHKS and CDR2 is YYEKEE (reference sequence). CDR3 nucleotide sequence: TGTGCCAGCAGCTTGGACAGGATGGAGCAGTACTTC. This encodes CASSLDRMEQYF.

CDR3 sequence (DNA): TGTGCCAGCAGCGCACCGGGACAGACAGGGGAGCAGTACTTC. Its protein is CASSAPGQTGEQYF. V and J are TRBV7-9 and TRBJ2-7, with 7 bases matching TRBD1. The CDR3 sequence is 14 residues long. V lost 5 bases and J lost 7; bases outside the gene matches: 11. The germline gives CDR1 SEHNR, CDR2 FQNEAQ (reference sequence).

This clone is a singleton in its sample. The chain combines TRBV9 with TRBJ2-7, with D possibly matching TRBD1 (6 bases). Germline V CDR1 and CDR2: SGDLS, YYNGEE. This CDR3 contains 17 residues. The V end was cut by 3 bases, the J end by 3 bases, with 22 bases between. CDR3 loop: CASSAPGTGHGYYEQYF. The CDR3 DNA reads TGTGCCAGCAGCGCCCCGGGTACAGGGCATGGATACTACGAGCAGTACTTC. Full variable domain (outside the CDR3, taken from reference TRBV9 and TRBJ2-7): DSGVTQTPKHLITATGQRVTLRCSPRSGDLSVYWYQQSLDQGLQFLIQYYNGEERAKGNILERFSAQQFPDLHSELNLSSLELGDSALYFCASSAPGTGHGYYEQYFGPGTRLTVT.

This clone was seen once. The rearrangement uses TRBV19 and TRBJ2-2; 7 bases are a match to TRBD1. The CDR3 has 15 residues. V shed 3 bases and J 4 bases; nucleotides not matched to a gene: 5. The germline CDR1 and CDR2 sequences are LNHDA and SQIVND (reference sequence). CDR3 nucleotides: TGTGCCAGTAGTATCCCGACAGGGCTCACCGGGGAGCTGTTTTTT. This codes for CASSIPTGLTGELFF.

This rearrangement joins TRBV28 to TRBJ1-4; a possible D gene is TRBD1 (6 bases). This CDR3 spans 18 amino acids. Trimming took off 3 bases at V and 1 base at J, with 18 bases between the two ends. The germline gives CDR1 MDHEN, CDR2 SYDVKM. CDR3 DNA: TGTGCCAGCAGTTTGTGGGACACCTGGGCAGTAACTAATGAAAAACTGTTTTTT. Its translation is CASSLWDTWAVTNEKLFF.

Of note for this clone: An end of the junction differs from the germline gene, which may be a read error. The rearrangement links TRBV2 to TRBJ2-1; tentatively, D is TRBD1 (6 bases). The CDR3 is 14 residues long. Germline V gene data show CDR1 as SNHLY and CDR2 as FYNNEI. The CDR3 protein is CASREGTQYNEQFF. The CDR3, as DNA: TGTGCCAGCAGGGAAGGGACACAATACAATGAGCAGTTCTTC.

This clone was found once. The chain couples TRBV30 to TRBJ2-2; D is unresolved. The V end lost 1 base, the J end lost 1 base, and 10 bases lay between the germline ends. Germline V gene data show CDR1 as GTSNPN and CDR2 as SVGIG (reference sequence). CDR3 length: 15 amino acids. CDR3 protein: CAWSGRRRNTGELFF. DNA of the CDR3: TGTGCCTGGAGTGGTAGAAGGAGGAACACCGGGGAGCTGTTTTTT.

This clone is categorized as medium-sized (0.01 to 0.1%). J is TRBJ1-2 and V is TRBV4-1, with D maybe TRBD1 (6 bases). The germline V gene encodes CDR1 MGHRA and CDR2 YSYEKL. Trimming cost V 3 bases and J 4 bases, with 18 bases left between them. The CDR3 sequence is 16 residues long. The CDR3 sequence is CASSQGEKTGIYGYTF. The CDR3 region has the DNA TGCGCCAGCAGCCAGGGGGAGAAGACAGGAATCTATGGCTACACCTTC.

V usage is TRBV6-1 and J usage is TRBJ2-1; TRBD2 matches at 10 bases. The CDR3 totals 16 residues. Germline V gives CDR1 MNHNS, CDR2 SASEGT. V lost 3 bases and J lost 2; bases outside the gene matches: 4. The CDR3, as DNA: TGTGCCAGCAGTGATTCGAGCGGGAGGGCCTACAATGAGCAGTTCTTC. It translates to CASSDSSGRAYNEQFF.

Only a few counts were recorded for this clone. This chain connects TRBV24-1 to TRBJ2-5; 8 bases match TRBD1. With V trimmed by 1 base and J by 4 bases, 7 bases remained unmatched. The CDR3 runs 16 residues. Germline V gene sequence: CDR1 KGHDR, CDR2 SFDVKD. The DNA for the CDR3 is TGTGCCACCAGTGATTTCGGTGACAGGGGAGGAGAGACCCAGTACTTC. Protein sequence: CATSDFGDRGGETQYF.

This chain joins TRBV15 and TRBJ2-7; 12 bases line up with TRBD2. The germline V gene has CDR1 LNHNV and CDR2 YYDKDF (reference sequence). The CDR3 spans 17 residues. V lost 0 bases, J lost 2 bases, and 5 bases stayed unmatched. CDR3 amino acids: CATSRDKRTSGAYEQYF. CDR3 coding DNA: TGTGCCACCAGCAGAGATAAAAGGACTAGCGGGGCCTACGAGCAGTACTTC. Supplemented by reference TRBV15 and TRBJ2-7, the full variable domain reads DAMVIQNPRYQVTQFGKPVTLSCSQTLNHNVMYWYQQKSSQAPKLLFHYYDKDFNNEADTPDNFQSRRPNTSFCFLDIRSPGLGDTAMYLCATSRDKRTSGAYEQYFGPGTRLTVT.

The rearrangement joins TRBV5-8 to TRBJ2-3; a weak D match, TRBD2 (5 bases). Trimming took off 2 bases at V and 2 bases at J, with 15 bases between the two ends. The CDR3 is 16 residues long. The V gene's germline CDR1 is SGHTS and CDR2 YDEGEE. CDR3 residues: CASSFSGLAFTDTQYF. The CDR3 bases are TGTGCCAGCAGCTTTTCTGGGCTAGCCTTCACAGATACGCAGTATTTT.

This clone was counted a single time. The chain is built from TRBV7-9 and TRBJ1-1; D may be TRBD1 (6 bases). The germline V gene has CDR1 SEHNR and CDR2 FQNEAQ (reference sequence). V lost 5 bases, J lost 11 bases, and 18 bases lay in between. The CDR3 spans 13 residues. This CDR3 reads CASSPRTEGRAFF. The CDR3 coding sequence is TGTGCCAGCAGCCCTAGGACAGAAGGAAGGGCTTTCTTT. The variable domain in full, with the rest retrieved from reference TRBV7-9 and TRBJ1-1, is DTGVSQNPRHKITKRGQNVTFRCDPISEHNRLYWYRQTLGQGPEFLTYFQNEAQLEKSRLLSDRFSAERPKGSFSTLEIQRTEQGDSAMYLCASSPRTEGRAFFGQGTRLTVV.

The V gene is TRBV19, the J gene TRBJ2-5; D is possibly TRBD1 (7 bases). The CDR3 extends over 15 amino acids. Germline V gene sequence: CDR1 LNHDA, CDR2 SQIVND (reference sequence). Trimming left V 4 bases short and J 5 bases short, with 17 bases between. CDR3 sequence: CASSKGQPRGETQYF. In nucleotides, the CDR3 is TGTGCCAGTAGTAAGGGACAGCCCCGGGGGGAGACCCAGTACTTC.

The rearrangement links TRBV30 to TRBJ2-1; D remains unclear. The CDR3 covers 13 residues. Per germline, CDR1 GTSNPN and CDR2 SVGIG (reference sequence). V lost 0 bases and J 5 bases, leaving 8 bases between the germline ends. In DNA, the CDR3 is TGTGCCTGGAGTGTACGTTCAGACAATGAGCAGTTCTTC. Its translation: CAWSVRSDNEQFF.

The V gene is TRBV11-2, the J gene TRBJ2-7; TRBD2 matches at 7 bases. The CDR3 is 15 residues long. CDR1 is SGHAT and CDR2 is FQNNGV in the germline V gene. After removal of 3 bases from V and 3 bases from J, the junction contained 8 bases not matched to a gene. The CDR3: CASSFPTSENYEQYF. CDR3 nucleotide sequence: TGTGCCAGCAGCTTCCCCACTAGCGAGAACTACGAGCAGTACTTC.

The chain recombines TRBV7-3 with TRBJ2-5, with 7 bases lining up with TRBD2. Germline CDR1 and CDR2: SGHTA and FQGTGA. Trimming cost V 4 bases and J 3 bases; bases outside gene matches: 2. The length of the CDR3 is 13 residues. CDR3 region: CASSSGLEETQYF. CDR3 sequence (DNA): TGTGCCAGCAGCTCCGGACTAGAAGAGACCCAGTACTTC.

The gene calls are TRBV24-1 and TRBJ2-1, with TRBD2 matching over 11 bases. The CDR3 is 15 amino acids. Germline values: CDR1 KGHDR, CDR2 SFDVKD. Losses at the gene ends were 5 bases for V and 5 bases for J; bases not matched to a gene: 4. Written as DNA, the CDR3 is TGTGCCACCAGTGGAATGGGACTAGCGGACAATGAGCAGTTCTTC. Protein sequence: CATSGMGLADNEQFF.

The CDR3 bases are TGTGCCAGCACCGAGGGGGTCCGGAGCGAGCAGTACTTC. Protein sequence: CASTEGVRSEQYF. This chain links TRBV2 with TRBJ2-7; the D gene is possibly TRBD1 (6 bases). The ends were cut back, 7 bases at V and 6 bases at J, with 16 bases in the middle. This CDR3 is built from 13 residues. Germline V lookup: CDR1 SNHLY, CDR2 FYNNEI.

V is TRBV15 and J is TRBJ2-7, with D tentatively TRBD1 (6 bases). Germline values: CDR1 LNHNV, CDR2 YYDKDF (reference sequence). V was trimmed by 5 bases and J by 0 bases, leaving 17 bases between them. CDR3 length equals 16 residues. The CDR3 region has the DNA TGTGCCACCAGCGAGCCGGGACAATCCTCCTCCTACGAGCAGTACTTC. Protein product: CATSEPGQSSSYEQYF.

The chain couples TRBV10-3 to TRBJ2-7; 7 bases agree with TRBD1. The J segment lost 5 bases and the V segment lost 3 bases, leaving 7 bases of the junction unmatched. This CDR3 spans 14 amino acids. Per the germline V gene, CDR1 is ENHRY and CDR2 is SYGVKD. The chain's CDR3 is CAISDITGANEQYF. DNA for the CDR3: TGTGCCATCAGTGACATTACAGGGGCAAACGAGCAGTACTTC.